This TCR beta chain was found in a study of T cell clonotyping in hematopoietic cell transplantation. Data came from immunoSEQ multiplex PCR; TCRdb stores just in-frame clones and leaves some out. The sample has roughly 3,000 clones; 82% are singletons. Sample: peripheral blood mononuclear cells, taken 30 days after allogeneic stem cell transplant. The sequence was collected from a male patient aged 60 to 75 who had an allogeneic stem cell transplant, so T cells may come from the graft donor. Some clones in this sample may be carry-over from other donors' samples.

CDR3 in DNA: TGTGCCAGCAGCGTAGGCGGCGGTTTTAACTATGGCTACACCTTC. It translates to CASSVGGGFNYGYTF. The chain couples TRBV9 to TRBJ1-2; no clear D. This CDR3 is built from 15 residues. In germline, CDR1 is SGDLS, CDR2 YYNGEE. V gave up 0 bases and J gave up 1 base, with 10 bases separating them.